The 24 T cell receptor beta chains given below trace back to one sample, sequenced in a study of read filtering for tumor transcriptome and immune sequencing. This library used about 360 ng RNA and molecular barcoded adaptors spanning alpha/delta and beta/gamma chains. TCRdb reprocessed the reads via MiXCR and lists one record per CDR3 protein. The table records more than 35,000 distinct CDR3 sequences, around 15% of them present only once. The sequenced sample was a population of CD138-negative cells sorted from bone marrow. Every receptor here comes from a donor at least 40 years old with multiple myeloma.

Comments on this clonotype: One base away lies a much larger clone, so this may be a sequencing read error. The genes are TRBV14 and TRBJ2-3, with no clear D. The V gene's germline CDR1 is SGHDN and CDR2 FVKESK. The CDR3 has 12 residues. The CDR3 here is CARSPDTDTQYF. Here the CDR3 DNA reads TGTGCCAGGAGCCCCGATACAGATACGCAGTATTTT.

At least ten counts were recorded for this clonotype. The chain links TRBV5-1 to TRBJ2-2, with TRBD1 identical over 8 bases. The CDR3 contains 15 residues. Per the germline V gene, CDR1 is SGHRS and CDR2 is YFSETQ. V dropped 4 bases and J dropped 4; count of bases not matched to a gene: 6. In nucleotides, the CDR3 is TGCGCCAGCAGCCCCGGGGACAGGACCACCGGGGAGCTGTTTTTT. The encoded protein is CASSPGDRTTGELFF.

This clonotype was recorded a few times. CDR3 loop: CASSSKTEAFF. The CDR3, as DNA: TGTGCCAGCAGTTCGAAGACTGAAGCTTTCTTT. This chain uses TRBV6-6 with TRBJ1-1, with no clear D. Germline V gene data show CDR1 as MNHNY and CDR2 as SVGAGI (reference sequence). V shed 4 bases and J shed 5 bases, with 5 bases lying between them. CDR3 size: 11 residues.

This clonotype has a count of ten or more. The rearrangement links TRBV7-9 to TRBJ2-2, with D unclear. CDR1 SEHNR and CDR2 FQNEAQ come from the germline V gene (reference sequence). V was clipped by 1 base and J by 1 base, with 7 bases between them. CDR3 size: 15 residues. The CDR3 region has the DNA TGTGCCAGCAGCTTAGACTTCCGGAACACCGGGGAGCTGTTTTTT. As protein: CASSLDFRNTGELFF.

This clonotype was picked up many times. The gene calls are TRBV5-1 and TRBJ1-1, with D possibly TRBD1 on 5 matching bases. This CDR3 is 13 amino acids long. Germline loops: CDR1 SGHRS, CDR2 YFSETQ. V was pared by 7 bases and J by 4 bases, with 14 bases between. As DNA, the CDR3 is TGCGCCAGCCGGGGGAGGGGTGGCACTGAAGCTTTCTTT. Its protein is CASRGRGGTEAFF. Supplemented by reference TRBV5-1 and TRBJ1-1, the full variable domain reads KAGVTQTPRYLIKTRGQQVTLSCSPISGHRSVSWYQQTPGQGLQFLFEYFSETQRNKGNFPGRFSGRQFSNSRSEMNVSTLELGDSALYLCASRGRGGTEAFFGQGTRLTVV.

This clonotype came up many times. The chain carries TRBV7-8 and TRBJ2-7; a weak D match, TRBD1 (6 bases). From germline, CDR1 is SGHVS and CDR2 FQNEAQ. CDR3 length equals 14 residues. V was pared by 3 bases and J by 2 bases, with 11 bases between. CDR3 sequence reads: CASSFGTRTYEQYF. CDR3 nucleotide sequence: TGTGCCAGCAGCTTCGGGACACGGACCTACGAGCAGTACTTC.

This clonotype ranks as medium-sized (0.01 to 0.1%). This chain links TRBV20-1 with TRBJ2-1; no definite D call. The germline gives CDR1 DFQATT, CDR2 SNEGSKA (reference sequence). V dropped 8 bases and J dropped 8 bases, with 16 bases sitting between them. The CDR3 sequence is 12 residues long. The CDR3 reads CSPWARRDEQFF. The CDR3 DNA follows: TGCAGTCCATGGGCCCGACGGGATGAGCAGTTCTTC.

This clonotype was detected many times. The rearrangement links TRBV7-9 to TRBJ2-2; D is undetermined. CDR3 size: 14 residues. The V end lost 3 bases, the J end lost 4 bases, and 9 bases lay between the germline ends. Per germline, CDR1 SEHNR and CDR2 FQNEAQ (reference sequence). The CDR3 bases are TGTGCCAGCAGCTTCGTTAGGGCCACCGGGGAGCTGTTTTTT. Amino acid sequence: CASSFVRATGELFF.

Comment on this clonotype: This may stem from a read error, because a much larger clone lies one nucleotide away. CDR3 amino acids: CASSESVFVGSSYSSPLYF. The CDR3 nucleotides read TGCGCCAGCAGTGAGTCGGTTTTCGTGGGGAGCTCCTATAGTTCACCCCTCTACTTT. J is TRBJ1-6 and V is TRBV10-2, with unresolved D. The germline V gene encodes CDR1 WSHSY and CDR2 SAAADI. The CDR3 runs 19 residues.

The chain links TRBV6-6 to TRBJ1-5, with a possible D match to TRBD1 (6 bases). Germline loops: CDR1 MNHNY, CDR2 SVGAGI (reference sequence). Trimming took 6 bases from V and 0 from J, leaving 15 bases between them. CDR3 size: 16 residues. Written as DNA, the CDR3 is TGTGCCAGCAGCCAAAAACAGGGTTTTAGCAATCAGCCCCAGCATTTT. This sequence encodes CASSQKQGFSNQPQHF.

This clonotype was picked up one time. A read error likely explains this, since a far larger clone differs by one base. CDR3 in amino acids: CASSYSFNSSYEQYF. The DNA for the CDR3 is TGTGCCAGCAGTTACTCCTTCAACAGCTCCTACGAGCAGTACTTC. The chain uses TRBV6-5 and TRBJ2-7, with D uncertain. The germline V gene has CDR1 MNHEY and CDR2 SVGAGI. The CDR3 length is 15 residues. The V end was cut by 0 bases, the J end by 0 bases, with 9 bases between.

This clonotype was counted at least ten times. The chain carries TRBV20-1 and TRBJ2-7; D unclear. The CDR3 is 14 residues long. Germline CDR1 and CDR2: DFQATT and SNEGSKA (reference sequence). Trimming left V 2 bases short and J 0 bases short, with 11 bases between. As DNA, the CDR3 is TGCAGTGCTAGACAACGACCCGTCTCCTACGAGCAGTACTTC. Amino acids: CSARQRPVSYEQYF.

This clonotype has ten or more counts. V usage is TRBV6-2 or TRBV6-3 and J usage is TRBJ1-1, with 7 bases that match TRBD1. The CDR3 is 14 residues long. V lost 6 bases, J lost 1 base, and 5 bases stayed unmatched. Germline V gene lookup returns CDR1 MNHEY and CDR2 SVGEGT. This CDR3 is CASRNRDRNTEAFF. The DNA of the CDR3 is TGTGCCAGCAGAAACCGGGACAGGAACACTGAAGCTTTCTTT.

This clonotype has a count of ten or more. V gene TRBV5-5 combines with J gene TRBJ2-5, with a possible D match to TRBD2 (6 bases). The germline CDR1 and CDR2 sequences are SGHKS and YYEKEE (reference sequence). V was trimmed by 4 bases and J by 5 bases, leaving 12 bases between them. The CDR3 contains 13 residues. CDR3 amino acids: CASSGGRAETQYF. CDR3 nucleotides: TGTGCCAGCAGCGGGGGGAGAGCGGAGACCCAGTACTTC.

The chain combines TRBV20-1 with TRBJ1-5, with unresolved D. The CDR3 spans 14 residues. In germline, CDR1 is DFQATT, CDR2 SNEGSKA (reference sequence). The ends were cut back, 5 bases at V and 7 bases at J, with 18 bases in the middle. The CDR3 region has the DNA TGCAGTGCTTTCCGGGGAGCCTCGGGGCAGCCCCAGCATTTT. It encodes CSAFRGASGQPQHF.

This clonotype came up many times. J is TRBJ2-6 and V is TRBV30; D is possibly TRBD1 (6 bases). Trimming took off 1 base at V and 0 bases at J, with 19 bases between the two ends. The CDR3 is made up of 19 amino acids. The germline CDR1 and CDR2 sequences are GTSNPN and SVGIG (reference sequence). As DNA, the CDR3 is TGTGCCTGGAGTGATACAAGGGACATCGGCACCTCTGGGGCCAACGTCCTGACTTTC. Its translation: CAWSDTRDIGTSGANVLTF.

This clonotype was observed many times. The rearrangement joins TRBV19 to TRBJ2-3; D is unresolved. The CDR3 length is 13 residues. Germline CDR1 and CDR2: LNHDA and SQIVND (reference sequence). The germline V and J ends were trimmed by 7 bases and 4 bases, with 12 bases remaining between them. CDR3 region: CASTGREADTQYF. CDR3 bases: TGTGCCAGTACCGGGCGCGAGGCAGATACGCAGTATTTT.

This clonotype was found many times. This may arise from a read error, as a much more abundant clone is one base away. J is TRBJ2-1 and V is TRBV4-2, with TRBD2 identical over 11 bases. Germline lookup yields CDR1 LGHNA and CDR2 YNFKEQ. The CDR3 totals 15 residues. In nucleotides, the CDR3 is TGTGCCAGCAGCCCCTGGACTAGCGGGTTCGATGAGCGGTTCTTC. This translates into CASSPWTSGFDERFF.

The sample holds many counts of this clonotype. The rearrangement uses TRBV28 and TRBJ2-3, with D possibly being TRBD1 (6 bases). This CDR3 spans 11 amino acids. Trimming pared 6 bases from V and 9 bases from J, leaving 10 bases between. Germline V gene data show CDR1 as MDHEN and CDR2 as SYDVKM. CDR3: CASSTRGTQYF. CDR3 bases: TGTGCCAGCAGCACCAGGGGAACGCAGTATTTT.

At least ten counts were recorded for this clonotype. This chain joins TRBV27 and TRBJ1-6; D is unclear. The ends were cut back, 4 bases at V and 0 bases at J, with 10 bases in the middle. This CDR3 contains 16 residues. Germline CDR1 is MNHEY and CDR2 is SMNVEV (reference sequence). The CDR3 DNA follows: TGTGCCAGCAGTTCAAGAGGGAGCTCCTATAATTCACCCCTCCACTTT. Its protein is CASSSRGSSYNSPLHF.

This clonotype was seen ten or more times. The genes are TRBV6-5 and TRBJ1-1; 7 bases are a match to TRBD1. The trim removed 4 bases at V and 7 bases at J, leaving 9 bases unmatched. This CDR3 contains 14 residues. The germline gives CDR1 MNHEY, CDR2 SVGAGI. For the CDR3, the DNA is TGTGCCAGCAGTTTGCTGGACAGGAAAGGTGAAGCTTTCTTT. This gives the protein CASSLLDRKGEAFF.

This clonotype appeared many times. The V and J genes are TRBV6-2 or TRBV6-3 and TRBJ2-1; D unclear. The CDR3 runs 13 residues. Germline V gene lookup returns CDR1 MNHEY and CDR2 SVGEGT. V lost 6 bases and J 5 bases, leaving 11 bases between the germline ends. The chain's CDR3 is CASSEHFNNEQFF. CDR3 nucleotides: TGTGCCAGCAGCGAGCATTTTAACAATGAGCAGTTCTTC.

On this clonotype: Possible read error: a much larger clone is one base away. CDR3 DNA: TGTGCCAGCAGCTCCGAAGGGACCAGGGAGCTGTTTTTT. Amino acids: CASSSEGTRELFF. The V call is TRBV9, the J call TRBJ2-2; D could derive from TRBD1 or TRBD2 (5 bases each). The germline V and J ends were trimmed by 4 bases and 9 bases, with 13 bases remaining between them. Germline V CDR1 and CDR2: SGDLS, YYNGEE. The CDR3 has 13 residues. The variable domain in full, completed from reference TRBV9 and TRBJ2-2, reads DSGVTQTPKHLITATGQRVTLRCSPRSGDLSVYWYQQSLDQGLQFLIQYYNGEERAKGNILERFSAQQFPDLHSELNLSSLELGDSALYFCASSSEGTRELFFGEGSRLTVL.

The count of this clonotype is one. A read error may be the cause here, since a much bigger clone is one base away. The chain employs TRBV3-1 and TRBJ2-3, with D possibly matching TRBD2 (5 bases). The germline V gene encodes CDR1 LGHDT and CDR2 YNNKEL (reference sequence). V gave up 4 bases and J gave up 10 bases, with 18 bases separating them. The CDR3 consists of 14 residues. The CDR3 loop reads CASSRDRSRGSQYF. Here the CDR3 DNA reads TGTGCCAGCAGCCGAGATAGGTCACGGGGTTCGCAGTATTTT.